The clone carrying this T cell receptor beta chain was detected only a few times. Antigen: not known. TCRdb analysed the 5' RACE reads with MiXCR anew, one entry per CDR3 protein. The data hold 200,000 or so distinct CDR3 sequences, with less than 20% observed a single time. Germline CDR1 SGHTA, CDR2 FQGNSA. The CDR3 runs to 13 residues. V lost 10 bases and J lost 2, with 15 bases in between. This sample was taken from a study of identical twins. General observations from the study: Abundant beta clonotypes from cord blood had fewer insertions, unlike memory repertoires, which showed none. Partial confounding of zero-insertion analyses by invariant MAIT and iNKT cells was possible.

The same sample was also used in a study of T cells expressing NK-cell markers. Per that study: Of eight sequenced donors, seven were HCMV-seropositive and one HCMV-seronegative. As a fraction of CD8+ T cells, dominant NKG2C+ clonotypes reached about 1.0-8% in more than five donors.

This TCR was sampled from a woman under 30 in good health. The sequenced sample consisted of CD8+ T cells sorted from blood. The gene calls are TRBV7-2 and TRBJ2-7; D gene uncertain. CDR3 DNA sequence: TGTGCCACCAACAAGGAGTCCCCCTACGAGCAGTACTTC. Its translation: CATNKESPYEQYF.